The 21 T cell receptor beta chains reported below all come from one sample, sequenced in a study of response to subunit inactivated influenza vaccine. In TCRdb, the RT-PCR reads were re-called with MiXCR into one record per CDR3 protein. The sample has 600,000 to 850,000 distinct CDR3 sequences; around 13% are singletons. Sequencing used PBMCs from blood, obtained 14 days before vaccination. The receptors here all came from a man over 45 who received an inactivated influenza vaccine.

CDR3 sequence reads: CASSILPGGQYEQYF. The CDR3 DNA reads as TGTGCCAGTAGTATCTTACCGGGGGGACAATACGAGCAGTACTTC. The gene calls are TRBV19 and TRBJ2-7, with TRBD2 as a possible D gene (7 bases). CDR1 is LNHDA, CDR2 SQIVND, per germline (reference sequence). V was cut by 3 bases and J by 4 bases, with 16 bases left in between. The CDR3 sequence is 15 residues long. The variable domain in full, with the rest retrieved from reference TRBV19 and TRBJ2-7, is DGGITQSPKYLFRKEGQNVTLSCEQNLNHDAMYWYRQDPGQGLRLIYYSQIVNDFQKGDIAEGYSVSREKKESFPLTVTSAQKNPTAFYLCASSILPGGQYEQYFGPGTRLTVT.

A few counts support this clonotype. The rearrangement links TRBV15 to TRBJ2-1, with TRBD2 matching 10 bases. The CDR3 runs to 17 residues. Germline CDR1 reads LNHNV; CDR2 reads YYDKDF (reference sequence). Germline trimming cut 0 bases from V and 8 bases from J; bases unmatched to any gene: 10. CDR3: CATSRDRPSGGFDEQFF. CDR3 bases: TGTGCCACCAGCAGAGATCGCCCTAGCGGGGGTTTCGATGAGCAGTTCTTC.

The rearrangement uses TRBV28 and TRBJ1-5, with no clear D. The V gene lost 4 bases and the J gene lost 11 bases, with 9 bases spanning the gap. This CDR3 comprises 11 residues. Germline CDR1 reads MDHEN; CDR2 reads SYDVKM. In DNA form, the CDR3 reads TGTGCCAGCAGTTCCCCGAAGGCCCAGCATTTT. Translated, it gives CASSSPKAQHF.

The V and J genes are TRBV6-2 or TRBV6-3 and TRBJ2-1; 8 bases match TRBD1. Germline V gene sequence: CDR1 MNHEY, CDR2 SVGEGT. The V segment lost 7 bases and the J segment 1 base; nucleotides outside the gene matches: 3. This CDR3 has 14 residues. DNA of the CDR3: TGTGCCAGCAACGACAGGGGTTCCTACAATGAGCAGTTCTTC. It specifies CASNDRGSYNEQFF.

The V call is TRBV6-1, the J call TRBJ1-5; D not certain. CDR3 length equals 16 residues. V lost 0 bases and J lost 1, with 10 bases in between. Germline lookup yields CDR1 MNHNS and CDR2 SASEGT. The CDR3 here is CASSEARQRSNQPQHF. Written as DNA, the CDR3 is TGTGCCAGCAGTGAAGCGCGGCAGAGAAGCAATCAGCCCCAGCATTTT.

This clonotype has more than one count but fewer than ten. The rearrangement uses TRBV7-9 and TRBJ1-1; D gene unclear. The germline V and J ends were trimmed by 4 bases and 3 bases, with 18 bases remaining between them. The CDR3 sequence is 16 residues long. Per germline, CDR1 SEHNR and CDR2 FQNEAQ (reference sequence). The CDR3 is CASSSGPKTPHTEAFF. In DNA, the CDR3 is TGTGCCAGCAGCTCGGGCCCCAAGACTCCCCACACTGAAGCTTTCTTT.

The chain carries TRBV3-1 and TRBJ2-1, with 15 bases matching TRBD2. The germline CDR1 and CDR2 sequences are LGHDT and YNNKEL (reference sequence). This CDR3 has 20 residues. The V segment lost 4 bases and the J segment 0 bases; nucleotides outside the gene matches: 10. CDR3 protein: CASSPGIGLAGGDSYNEQFF. In DNA, the CDR3 is TGTGCCAGCAGCCCAGGAATCGGACTAGCGGGAGGGGACTCCTACAATGAGCAGTTCTTC.

This clonotype was detected ten times or more. The rearrangement joins TRBV10-3 to TRBJ1-1; 8 bases agree with TRBD1. From germline, CDR1 is ENHRY and CDR2 SYGVKD. This CDR3 comprises 15 residues. V trimming: 4 bases; J trimming: 3 bases; junction bases outside the gene matches: 7. This CDR3 reads CAISATGEKDTEAFF. For the CDR3, the DNA is TGTGCCATCAGTGCGACAGGGGAGAAGGACACTGAAGCTTTCTTT.

Only a few counts were recorded for this clonotype. V is TRBV7-8 and J is TRBJ2-2, with a tentative D call TRBD2 (6 bases). V dropped 4 bases and J dropped 4 bases, with 16 bases sitting between them. This CDR3 has 16 amino acids. Germline assignment: CDR1 SGHVS and CDR2 FQNEAQ. CDR3 in DNA: TGTGCCAGCAGCTCATCCGGGACTCCGGTCACCGGGGAGCTGTTTTTT. It encodes CASSSSGTPVTGELFF.

This clonotype occurred a few times. The V gene is TRBV11-2, the J gene TRBJ1-6, with 8 bases aligning to TRBD1. From germline, CDR1 is SGHAT and CDR2 FQNNGV. The J segment lost 9 bases and the V segment lost 3 bases, leaving 7 bases of the junction unmatched. The CDR3 is 15 residues long. The CDR3 spells CASSLGQGAISPLHF. The CDR3 DNA reads as TGTGCCAGCAGCTTGGGTCAGGGGGCGATTTCACCCCTCCACTTT.

This clonotype was recorded many times. The rearrangement links TRBV15 to TRBJ2-3; 8 bases agree with TRBD1. The CDR3 totals 14 residues. Germline trimming cut 9 bases from V and 2 bases from J; bases unmatched to any gene: 7. Germline V lookup: CDR1 LNHNV, CDR2 YYDKDF (reference sequence). The CDR3 nucleotides are TGTGCCACTGCCGGGACAGGTAACACAGATACGCAGTATTTT. Amino acids: CATAGTGNTDTQYF.

This clonotype was detected only a few times. The V and J genes are TRBV4-3 and TRBJ2-1; 8 bases align to TRBD2. The CDR3 extends over 19 amino acids. Germline assignment: CDR1 LGHNA and CDR2 YSLEER. Trimming took 0 bases from V and 9 from J; bases not matched to a gene: 19. In nucleotides, the CDR3 is TGCGCCAGCAGCCAAGATTGGGGTCCCATAGCGGGGAAGAAGGTTGAGCAGTTCTTC. Amino acids: CASSQDWGPIAGKKVEQFF.

This clonotype was seen a few times. The CDR3 nucleotides read TGCAGCGTTGTGAAAGTCCTAGCGGGAATGTTATCTGTTGGCGAGCAGTTCTTC. Translation gives CSVVKVLAGMLSVGEQFF. The chain links TRBV29-1 to TRBJ2-1, with TRBD2 identical over 9 bases. The CDR3 covers 18 residues. Germline CDR1 and CDR2: SQVTM and ANQGSEA. V lost 4 bases and J lost 10; bases outside the gene matches: 23.

In its sample, this clonotype was seen a few times. J is TRBJ1-2 and V is TRBV20-1; 7 bases align to TRBD1. Germline trimming cut 2 bases from V and 5 bases from J; bases unmatched to any gene: 14. This CDR3 is 16 amino acids long. The V gene's germline CDR1 is DFQATT and CDR2 SNEGSKA (reference sequence). The CDR3 DNA reads as TGCAGTGCTAGACACCAGGGGGAGGGGTCACGGTATGGCTACACCTTC. Amino acids: CSARHQGEGSRYGYTF.

This clonotype has only a few counts. The V call is TRBV12-3 or TRBV12-4, the J call TRBJ1-5; D may be TRBD1 (6 bases). The V end was cut by 1 base, the J end by 7 bases, with 11 bases between. CDR3 length equals 14 residues. The DNA for the CDR3 is TGTGCCAGCAGTTTAGGGGGGCGACGGCAGCCCCAGCATTTT. This codes for CASSLGGRRQPQHF.

This clonotype was counted between two and nine times. V usage is TRBV7-3 and J usage is TRBJ2-1; 9 nucleotides match TRBD1. Trimming removed 4 bases from V and 0 bases from J; junction bases left unmatched: 4. The CDR3 has 16 amino acids. Germline CDR1 reads SGHTA; CDR2 reads FQGTGA. In DNA form, the CDR3 reads TGTGCCAGCAGCTGGACAGGGGCCAGCTCCTACAATGAGCAGTTCTTC. This encodes CASSWTGASSYNEQFF.

A few counts support this clonotype. V and J are TRBV6-4 and TRBJ2-3; possibly TRBD2 for D (6 bases). Germline CDR1 and CDR2: MRHNA and SNTAGT. The CDR3 sequence is 13 residues long. V gave up 4 bases and J gave up 6 bases, with 11 bases separating them. For the CDR3, the DNA is TGTGCCAGCAGTGCTTCAGGGAGGGATACGCAGTATTTT. Its protein is CASSASGRDTQYF.

This clonotype was recorded only once. The CDR3 spells CASSQGGAQYF. CDR3 nucleotides: TGTGCCAGCAGCCAGGGGGGGGCCCAGTACTTC. The gene calls are TRBV7-2 and TRBJ2-5; tentatively, D is TRBD1 or TRBD2 (7 bases each). Trimming stripped 5 bases from V and 9 bases from J, with 10 bases between. The CDR3 consists of 11 residues. CDR1 SGHTA and CDR2 FQGNSA come from the germline V gene.

This chain connects TRBV27 to TRBJ2-1; 8 nucleotides align to TRBD1. This CDR3 contains 14 residues. Unmatched junction bases numbered 5, after V lost 4 bases and J lost 6 bases. The germline V gene has CDR1 MNHEY and CDR2 SMNVEV (reference sequence). CDR3 sequence: CASSWDRTSNEQFF. The CDR3 region has the DNA TGTGCCAGCAGTTGGGACAGGACCTCCAATGAGCAGTTCTTC.

This clonotype occurred a few times. The chain employs TRBV15 and TRBJ2-5; TRBD2 matches 16 bases. The CDR3 sequence is 18 residues long. Trimming took 8 bases from V and 0 from J; bases not matched to a gene: 9. In germline, CDR1 is LNHNV, CDR2 YYDKDF (reference sequence). The CDR3 loop is CATSLRGTSGRDQETQYF. In DNA form, the CDR3 reads TGTGCCACCTCCCTCCGCGGGACTAGCGGGAGGGACCAAGAGACCCAGTACTTC.

A few counts support this clonotype. The chain is built from TRBV11-2 and TRBJ2-1; 11 positions match TRBD2. CDR3 size: 18 residues. After removal of 3 bases from V and 0 bases from J, the junction contained 7 bases not matched to a gene. Germline V CDR1 and CDR2: SGHAT, FQNNGV. The CDR3 coding sequence is TGTGCCAGCAGCTTTAGGTCTAGCGGGGGGATCTCCTACAATGAGCAGTTCTTC. It is translated as CASSFRSSGGISYNEQFF. Using reference TRBV11-2 and TRBJ2-1 for the parts outside the CDR3, the full variable domain is EAGVAQSPRYKIIEKRQSVAFWCNPISGHATLYWYQQILGQGPKLLIQFQNNGVVDDSQLPKDRFSAERLKGVDSTLKIQPAKLEDSAVYLCASSFRSSGGISYNEQFFGPGTRLTVL.